The next 25 T cell receptor beta chains were all read from a single sample in a study of T cell responses to AZD1222 COVID-19 vaccine. Method: immunoSEQ multiplex PCR; TCRdb's copy keeps in-frame clones and lacks some. The repertoire consists of about 110,000 clones, with 88% occurring once and the leading ten covering 1.6%. Sequences were derived from peripheral blood, sampled on day 0 of AZD1222 vaccination. These receptors originate from an adult in good health.

The rearrangement joins TRBV29-1 to TRBJ2-5; 11 bases match TRBD2. Trimming cost V 4 bases and J 5 bases; bases outside gene matches: 9. From germline, CDR1 is SQVTM and CDR2 ANQGSEA. CDR3 length: 15 amino acids. Here the CDR3 reads CSVGLAGGKRETQYF. The CDR3 nucleotides read TGCAGCGTTGGGCTAGCGGGAGGAAAGAGGGAGACCCAGTACTTC. Variable domain in full (rest from reference TRBV29-1 and TRBJ2-5): SAVISQKPSRDICQRGTSLTIQCQVDSQVTMMFWYRQQPGQSLTLIATANQGSEATYESGFVIDKFPISRPNLTFSTLTVSNMSPEDSSIYLCSVGLAGGKRETQYFGPGTRLLVL.

The rearrangement links TRBV27 to TRBJ2-5, with D uncertain. The CDR3 extends over 13 amino acids. Trimming removed 3 bases at V and 10 bases at J, with 15 bases between. Per germline, CDR1 MNHEY and CDR2 SMNVEV (reference sequence). The CDR3 bases are TGTGCCAGCAGTTTCCTGGGTGCCTGGGTCCAGTACTTC. Translation gives CASSFLGAWVQYF.

This clone occurred once. The V and J genes are TRBV5-1 and TRBJ2-3; D not certain. This CDR3 contains 13 residues. Germline CDR1 and CDR2: SGHRS and YFSETQ. Trimming cost V 3 bases and J 3 bases, with 8 bases left between them. The CDR3 nucleotides are TGCGCCAGCAGCTCTGGACGGACAGATACGCAGTATTTT. Translated: CASSSGRTDTQYF.

This chain uses TRBV5-1 with TRBJ1-2, with a weak D call TRBD1 (5 bases). Trimming removed 4 bases at V and 4 bases at J, with 14 bases between. The CDR3 has 14 amino acids. The germline gives CDR1 SGHRS, CDR2 YFSETQ. The CDR3 loop reads CASSPGDRLYGYTF. DNA of the CDR3: TGCGCCAGCAGCCCCGGCGACAGACTCTATGGCTACACCTTC.

This chain uses TRBV18 with TRBJ2-3; tentatively, D is TRBD1 or TRBD2 (6 bases each). Trimming shortened V by 3 bases and J by 6 bases, and 19 bases separated the two germline ends. Germline CDR1 reads KGHSH; CDR2 reads LQKENI. The CDR3 spans 16 residues. The CDR3, as DNA: TGTGCCAGCTCACCCCCGGGGGCATCGTGGGGTGATACGCAGTATTTT. Translating it yields CASSPPGASWGDTQYF.

The rearrangement links TRBV7-8 to TRBJ1-1; TRBD1 matches 12 bases. Germline-derived CDR1 and CDR2 are SGHVS and FQNEAQ. The CDR3 sequence is 16 residues long. J gave up 3 bases and V 4 bases, and 6 bases lay outside the gene matches. Here the CDR3 reads CASSWGDRGRDTEAFF. The CDR3, as DNA: TGTGCCAGCAGCTGGGGGGACAGGGGGCGCGACACTGAAGCTTTCTTT.

The CDR3 sequence is CASSTGQGLKGHEQYF. CDR3 bases: TGTGCCAGCAGCACGGGACAGGGGCTCAAGGGGCACGAGCAGTACTTC. V gene TRBV7-9 combines with J gene TRBJ2-7, with TRBD1 matching 10 bases. The CDR3 covers 16 residues. V shed 5 bases, J shed 5 bases, and the junction held 12 bases outside the gene matches. From germline, CDR1 is SEHNR and CDR2 FQNEAQ (reference sequence).

In this sample, this clone turned up once. V gene TRBV19 combines with J gene TRBJ1-5; D not certain. The CDR3 runs 16 residues. The V end lost 3 bases, the J end lost 2 bases, and 14 bases lay between the germline ends. In germline, CDR1 is LNHDA, CDR2 SQIVND (reference sequence). The CDR3 region is CASSIWRVGGNQPQHF. The CDR3 DNA reads as TGTGCCAGTAGTATTTGGAGGGTTGGAGGCAATCAGCCCCAGCATTTT.

The chain employs TRBV19 and TRBJ1-1, with D possibly being TRBD1 (5 bases). Per germline, CDR1 LNHDA and CDR2 SQIVND (reference sequence). V was shortened by 7 bases and J by 0 bases, with 21 bases between the two germline ends. The CDR3 has 17 residues. This chain's CDR3 is CASTTSGAVTLNTEAFF. CDR3 nucleotide sequence: TGTGCCAGTACCACTTCCGGGGCAGTTACTTTGAACACTGAAGCTTTCTTT.

This chain connects TRBV6-5 to TRBJ1-1, with 10 bases lining up with TRBD1. This CDR3 contains 14 residues. Germline V lookup: CDR1 MNHEY, CDR2 SVGAGI. Germline trimming cut 7 bases from V and 1 base from J; bases unmatched to any gene: 3. The CDR3 region is CASTRTGGNTEAFF. DNA for the CDR3: TGTGCCAGCACCCGGACAGGGGGGAACACTGAAGCTTTCTTT.

The rearrangement links TRBV7-2 to TRBJ2-1; 7 bases agree with TRBD1. The CDR3 spans 14 residues. V dropped 3 bases and J dropped 8; count of bases not matched to a gene: 7. Germline V gene sequence: CDR1 SGHTA, CDR2 FQGNSA. The CDR3 region has the DNA TGTGCCAGCAGCTTGGGGCAGGGGGTCGATGAGCAGTTCTTC. Translating gives CASSLGQGVDEQFF.

This chain joins TRBV18 and TRBJ2-7, with D tentatively TRBD1 (5 bases). Germline-derived CDR1 and CDR2 are KGHSH and LQKENI. V lost 2 bases to trimming and J lost 5 bases, with 13 bases between them. This CDR3 has 14 amino acids. CDR3 protein: CASSPGAGLDEQYF. The DNA of the CDR3 is TGTGCCAGCTCACCAGGGGCAGGGTTGGACGAGCAGTACTTC. The full variable domain, with the rest looked up from reference TRBV18 and TRBJ2-7, is NAGVMQNPRHLVRRRGQEARLRCSPMKGHSHVYWYRQLPEEGLKFMVYLQKENIIDESGMPKERFSAEFPKEGPSILRIQQVVRGDSAAYFCASSPGAGLDEQYFGPGTRLTVT.

The chain employs TRBV19 and TRBJ1-4, with 10 bases identical to TRBD1. Trimming at V came to 4 bases and at J to 7 bases, leaving 6 bases not matched to a gene. Germline CDR1 LNHDA, CDR2 SQIVND (reference sequence). The CDR3 sequence is 15 residues long. In DNA, the CDR3 is TGTGCCAGTAGTACCACCGGGACAGGGGCTGAAAAACTGTTTTTT. This sequence encodes CASSTTGTGAEKLFF. Using reference TRBV19 and TRBJ1-4 for the parts outside the CDR3, the full variable domain is DGGITQSPKYLFRKEGQNVTLSCEQNLNHDAMYWYRQDPGQGLRLIYYSQIVNDFQKGDIAEGYSVSREKKESFPLTVTSAQKNPTAFYLCASSTTGTGAEKLFFGSGTQLSVL.

The J gene is TRBJ1-6, the V gene TRBV9, with D unresolved. The germline V and J ends were trimmed by 3 bases and 0 bases, with 10 bases remaining between them. In germline, CDR1 is SGDLS, CDR2 YYNGEE. The CDR3 has 16 amino acids. The CDR3 spells CASSAGGSSYNSPLHF. Here the CDR3 DNA reads TGTGCCAGCAGCGCTGGAGGGAGCTCCTATAATTCACCCCTCCACTTT.

The chain employs TRBV30 and TRBJ1-1; weak D call: TRBD1 (5 bases). Germline-derived CDR1 and CDR2 are GTSNPN and SVGIG (reference sequence). The CDR3 consists of 15 residues. V shed 1 base and J shed 1 base, with 13 bases lying between them. CDR3 coding DNA: TGTGCCTGGAGTGGCGGGACCGCGGAGAACACTGAAGCTTTCTTT. It specifies CAWSGGTAENTEAFF.

DNA of the CDR3: TGTGCCAGCAGCCGGAAAACAACTAATGAAAAACTGTTTTTT. This encodes CASSRKTTNEKLFF. The rearrangement uses TRBV5-6 and TRBJ1-4; D is unclear. Germline loops: CDR1 SGHDT, CDR2 YYEEEE. V was trimmed by 4 bases and J by 0 bases, leaving 7 bases between them. The CDR3 sequence is 14 residues long. The variable domain in full, with the rest retrieved from reference TRBV5-6 and TRBJ1-4, is DAGVTQSPTHLIKTRGQQVTLRCSPKSGHDTVSWYQQALGQGPQFIFQYYEEEERQRGNFPDRFSGHQFPNYSSELNVNALLLGDSALYLCASSRKTTNEKLFFGSGTQLSVL.

The chain couples TRBV5-1 to TRBJ2-7, with 9 bases matching TRBD1. CDR1 SGHRS and CDR2 YFSETQ come from the germline V gene. This CDR3 has 14 amino acids. The trim removed 5 bases at V and 5 bases at J, leaving 8 bases unmatched. The CDR3 region has the DNA TGCGCCAGCAGAGTACCGGGACAGGGCCACGAGCAGTACTTC. Protein product: CASRVPGQGHEQYF.

This chain uses TRBV29-1 with TRBJ1-1; D may be TRBD1 (5 bases). This CDR3 comprises 13 residues. Looked up from germline, CDR1 is SQVTM and CDR2 is ANQGSEA. V dropped 4 bases and J dropped 0 bases, with 9 bases sitting between them. CDR3 protein: CSVVGQLNTEAFF. CDR3 bases: TGCAGCGTTGTGGGGCAGCTGAACACTGAAGCTTTCTTT.

This chain joins TRBV4-1 and TRBJ1-2; D ambiguous. Between the trimmed V and J ends, which lost 1 base and 7 bases, there was a span of 4 bases. The germline V gene has CDR1 MGHRA and CDR2 YSYEKL. The CDR3 length is 11 residues. The CDR3 region is CASSQGSGYTF. CDR3 in DNA: TGCGCCAGCAGCCAAGGCAGTGGCTACACCTTC.

The V call is TRBV6-5, the J call TRBJ1-6; D unclear. This CDR3 is 13 amino acids long. Per germline, CDR1 MNHEY and CDR2 SVGAGI. The V end was cut by 5 bases, the J end by 4 bases, with 6 bases between. As DNA, the CDR3 is TGTGCCAGCAGTACTATGTATAATTCACCCCTCCACTTT. It codes for CASSTMYNSPLHF.

The genes are TRBV6-4 and TRBJ1-6; D not certain. The CDR3 has 13 amino acids. V lost 6 bases to trimming and J lost 3 bases, with 6 bases between them. CDR1 and CDR2 from the germline V gene are MRHNA and SNTAGT. CDR3 in DNA: TGTGCCAGCAGAAGAGACTATAATTCACCCCTCCACTTT. Amino acids: CASRRDYNSPLHF.

There are a few counts of this clone. The J gene is TRBJ1-1, the V gene TRBV5-1; 9 bases are a match to TRBD1. Germline V gene lookup returns CDR1 SGHRS and CDR2 YFSETQ. The CDR3 covers 16 residues. V was clipped by 4 bases and J by 2 bases; unmatched bases: 9. CDR3 DNA: TGCGCCAGCAGCCCCGGGACAGGGCGCGCTAACACTGAAGCTTTCTTT. As protein: CASSPGTGRANTEAFF.

The chain recombines TRBV12-3 or TRBV12-4 with TRBJ1-1; D is ambiguous. This CDR3 comprises 12 residues. The V and J ends lost 4 bases and 0 bases respectively, with 3 bases between them. Here the CDR3 DNA reads TGTGCCAGCAGTTATATGAACACTGAAGCTTTCTTT. Translated: CASSYMNTEAFF.

The chain carries TRBV19 and TRBJ2-1, with D possibly being TRBD2 (6 bases). This CDR3 is built from 12 residues. The ends were cut back, 1 base at V and 13 bases at J, with 11 bases in the middle. Looked up from germline, CDR1 is LNHDA and CDR2 is SQIVND (reference sequence). The CDR3 loop reads CASSIAREVQFF. In DNA form, the CDR3 reads TGTGCCAGTAGTATAGCGAGGGAGGTCCAGTTCTTC. Filled out from reference TRBV19 and TRBJ2-1, the complete variable domain reads DGGITQSPKYLFRKEGQNVTLSCEQNLNHDAMYWYRQDPGQGLRLIYYSQIVNDFQKGDIAEGYSVSREKKESFPLTVTSAQKNPTAFYLCASSIAREVQFFGPGTRLTVL.

The gene calls are TRBV5-8 and TRBJ1-5; weak D call: TRBD1 (5 bases). Trimming pared 7 bases from V and 0 bases from J, leaving 14 bases between. The CDR3 totals 15 residues. Germline V gene data show CDR1 as SGHTS and CDR2 as YDEGEE. CDR3 in DNA: TGTGCCAGCTCGCGGGGCTACTATAGCAATCAGCCCCAGCATTTT. It specifies CASSRGYYSNQPQHF.